This T cell receptor (beta chain) was recorded in a study of response to subunit inactivated influenza vaccine. One entry per CDR3 protein results from TCRdb running MiXCR on the RT-PCR reads. The repertoire includes hundreds of thousands of distinct CDR3 sequences, 15% to 19% of them detected once, and 11% sits in the top ten. This CDR3 contains 12 residues. The germline V gene has CDR1 KGHSH and CDR2 LQKENI. The germline V and J ends were trimmed by 6 bases and 3 bases, with 5 bases remaining between them. The TCR originated in a man between 50 and 59 years old who received an inactivated influenza vaccine. The chain carries TRBV18 and TRBJ2-2; D is undetermined. Sequencing used PBMCs from blood, obtained 11 to 12 days after vaccination. CDR3 sequence: CASSHYTGELFF. DNA for the CDR3: TGTGCCAGCTCCCACTACACCGGGGAGCTGTTTTTT.